The 14 T cell receptor beta chains reported below all come from one sample, sequenced in a study of graft-versus-host responses after intestinal transplantation. Graft tissue was processed to release intraepithelial and lamina propria lymphocytes. Method: immunoSEQ multiplex PCR; TCRdb's copy keeps in-frame clones and lacks some. In the table there are 3,500 to 4,500 clones, over 60% of which are singletons. The specimen was ileum tissue, collected approximately 350 days after intestinal transplantation. Receptors were obtained from a human patient who received an intestinal transplant, so some T cells may come from the graft donor.

This chain connects TRBV28 to TRBJ1-2; D may be TRBD1 (5 bases). Germline V CDR1 and CDR2: MDHEN, SYDVKM. CDR3 length: 14 amino acids. V was cut by 5 bases and J by 4 bases, with 14 bases left in between. The CDR3 sequence: CASSSSGKVYGYTF. The CDR3 DNA follows: TGTGCCAGCAGTAGTTCAGGGAAGGTCTATGGCTACACCTTC.

This chain uses TRBV6-6 with TRBJ1-2, with unresolved D. This CDR3 has 14 amino acids. CDR1 is MNHNY, CDR2 SVGAGI, per germline (reference sequence). Deletions cut 2 bases from V and 4 bases from J, with 11 bases between. DNA of the CDR3: TGTGCCAGCAGTTACGGGTCTAGCCCCTATGGCTACACCTTC. As protein: CASSYGSSPYGYTF.

On this clone: The DNA is omitted, as the CDR3 cannot be located on it reliably, and the CDR3 follows TCRdb's listing. The rearrangement links TRBV21-1 to TRBJ2-7; TRBD2, the D gene given by the table, was not confirmed from the DNA. TRBV21-1 is noted as a pseudogene. The CDR3 is 14 amino acids long, termini counted. This CDR3 is CASSASSYTCEQYF.

V usage is TRBV5-1 and J usage is TRBJ2-3; a weak D match, TRBD2 (6 bases). V was trimmed by 4 bases and J by 0 bases, leaving 9 bases between them. The CDR3 has 14 amino acids. Germline loops: CDR1 SGHRS, CDR2 YFSETQ. The CDR3 bases are TGCGCCAGCAGCCCTAGCGCTAGCACAGATACGCAGTATTTT. Translated: CASSPSASTDTQYF.

The chain employs TRBV28 and TRBJ2-1; 7 bases are shared with TRBD1. V lost 5 bases to trimming and J lost 6 bases; unmatched junction nucleotides: 7. This CDR3 region has 14 residues. Germline V lookup: CDR1 MDHEN, CDR2 SYDVKM. The CDR3 DNA reads as TGTGCCAGCAGTCTGTTAAAGGGGGCCAATGAGCAGTTCTTC. Its protein product is CASSLLKGANEQFF.

To note about this clone: The same CDR3 can be traced to other DNA sequences in this sample. The chain uses TRBV7-2 and TRBJ2-7; 7 bases match TRBD2. Germline values: CDR1 SGHTA, CDR2 FQGNSA. This CDR3 has 16 amino acids. V gave up 1 base and J gave up 2 bases; unmatched junction bases: 8. As DNA, the CDR3 is TGTGCCAGCAGCTTAGTTCTGGCGGGAGCGACCTACGAGCAGTACTTC. This gives the protein CASSLVLAGATYEQYF. The whole variable domain, remainder taken from reference TRBV7-2 and TRBJ2-7, is GAGVSQSPSNKVTEKGKDVELRCDPISGHTALYWYRQSLGQGLEFLIYFQGNSAPDKSGLPSDRFSAERTGGSVSTLTIQRTQQEDSAVYLCASSLVLAGATYEQYFGPGTRLTVT.

This chain uses TRBV20-1 with TRBJ2-7, with 7 bases that match TRBD2. With V trimmed by 6 bases and J by 5 bases, 4 bases remained unmatched. CDR3 size: 11 residues. Per the germline V gene, CDR1 is DFQATT and CDR2 is SNEGSKA (reference sequence). This CDR3 is CSAPLADEQYF. CDR3 coding DNA: TGCAGTGCCCCCCTAGCGGACGAGCAGTACTTC.

This clone was found a few times. The chain links TRBV9 to TRBJ2-3, with 8 bases lining up with TRBD2. CDR1 SGDLS and CDR2 YYNGEE come from the germline V gene. The CDR3 consists of 14 residues. The V segment lost 0 bases and the J segment 10 bases; nucleotides outside the gene matches: 7. For the CDR3, the DNA is TGTGCCAGCAGCGTAGAAGCGGGAGCTCCATCGCAGTATTTT. It translates to CASSVEAGAPSQYF.

The genes are TRBV7-9 and TRBJ2-3, with 8 bases aligning to TRBD2. Germline CDR1 reads SEHNR; CDR2 reads FQNEAQ (reference sequence). The CDR3 has 15 amino acids. J was trimmed by 0 bases and V by 3 bases; bases with no gene match: 2. CDR3 in amino acids: CASSFSSGSTDTQYF. The CDR3 DNA is TGTGCCAGCAGCTTCTCTAGCGGGAGCACAGATACGCAGTATTTT. Full variable domain (remainder filled in from reference TRBV7-9 and TRBJ2-3): DTGVSQNPRHKITKRGQNVTFRCDPISEHNRLYWYRQTLGQGPEFLTYFQNEAQLEKSRLLSDRFSAERPKGSFSTLEIQRTEQGDSAMYLCASSFSSGSTDTQYFGPGTRLTVL.

J is TRBJ2-7 and V is TRBV29-1; D is unresolved. The CDR3 has 13 amino acids. V shed 5 bases and J shed 4 bases, with 15 bases lying between them. Germline CDR1 is SQVTM and CDR2 is ANQGSEA. The CDR3 spells CSVRGFSGYEQYF. The CDR3 region has the DNA TGCAGCGTTCGTGGCTTTTCGGGTTACGAGCAGTACTTC.

This chain links TRBV27 with TRBJ2-7; 7 nucleotides align to TRBD1. V shed 8 bases, J shed 6 bases, and the junction held 10 bases outside the gene matches. The CDR3 covers 13 residues. Germline loops: CDR1 MNHEY, CDR2 SMNVEV (reference sequence). CDR3 in amino acids: CASGQAPRLEQYF. Written as DNA, the CDR3 is TGTGCCAGCGGACAGGCCCCCAGGCTCGAGCAGTACTTC.

V usage is TRBV6-4 and J usage is TRBJ2-7, with 7 bases fitting TRBD1. The CDR3 has 16 residues. J gave up 0 bases and V 5 bases, and 10 bases lay outside the gene matches. Germline CDR1 MRHNA, CDR2 SNTAGT. The CDR3 sequence is CASSLRQGNSSYEQYF. DNA for the CDR3: TGTGCCAGCAGTCTCCGACAGGGCAATAGCTCCTACGAGCAGTACTTC.

The J gene is TRBJ2-3, the V gene TRBV6-1; TRBD2 aligns across 12 bases. Germline V gene data show CDR1 as MNHNS and CDR2 as SASEGT. This CDR3 is built from 15 residues. The trim removed 2 bases at V and 4 bases at J, leaving 1 base unmatched. CDR3 sequence reads: CASSELAGGPDTQYF. Written as DNA, the CDR3 is TGTGCCAGCAGTGAACTAGCGGGAGGGCCAGATACGCAGTATTTT.

Remarks on this clone: This sample also contains other DNA sequences that code for the same CDR3. The chain has TRBV4-2 and TRBJ2-7; the match to TRBD2 covers 8 bases. Trimming removed 3 bases from V and 4 bases from J; junction bases left unmatched: 5. Germline values: CDR1 LGHNA, CDR2 YNFKEQ. This CDR3 spans 14 amino acids. The CDR3 sequence is CASSQGSGVYEQYF. CDR3 in DNA: TGTGCCAGCAGCCAGGGTAGCGGGGTATACGAGCAGTACTTC.